One and the same sample provided the 29 T cell receptor beta chains below, sequenced in a study of shared clonotypes between healthy human individuals. TCRdb keeps only in-frame clones here, not all; method: immunoSEQ multiplex PCR. This table holds roughly 2.5 million clones, 90% to 95% found once. The sample consisted of naive CD4+ T cells sorted from blood. Stated subset: CD45RA+ positively selected. Receptors were obtained from a man between 18 and 35 years old in good health.

The CDR3 loop is CASSELKGSGYTF. CDR3 DNA: TGTGCCAGCAGTGAGCTTAAGGGGAGTGGCTACACCTTC. V is TRBV2 and J is TRBJ1-2; the D gene is possibly TRBD1 (5 bases). The CDR3 covers 13 residues. The V end was cut by 3 bases, the J end by 7 bases, with 12 bases between. The germline V gene has CDR1 SNHLY and CDR2 FYNNEI.

The V and J genes are TRBV19 and TRBJ2-6, with 7 bases fitting TRBD1. Germline CDR1 is LNHDA and CDR2 is SQIVND (reference sequence). The CDR3 covers 13 residues. Trimming at V came to 3 bases and at J to 17 bases, leaving 10 bases not matched to a gene. CDR3 bases: TGTGCCAGTAGTATGTTTCCACAGGGGATCGTGACTTTC. The encoded protein is CASSMFPQGIVTF.

The chain employs TRBV2 and TRBJ1-4, with no clear D. The CDR3 has 13 residues. Germline lookup yields CDR1 SNHLY and CDR2 FYNNEI. The V end was cut by 7 bases, the J end by 7 bases, with 13 bases between. The CDR3 DNA reads as TGTGCCAGCACGCGTGGATGGGGTGAAAAACTGTTTTTT. Protein product: CASTRGWGEKLFF. The variable domain in full, with the rest retrieved from reference TRBV2 and TRBJ1-4, is EPEVTQTPSHQVTQMGQEVILRCVPISNHLYFYWYRQILGQKVEFLVSFYNNEISEKSEIFDDQFSVERPDGSNFTLKIRSTKLEDSAMYFCASTRGWGEKLFFGSGTQLSVL.

This chain links TRBV6-1 with TRBJ2-7; maybe TRBD2 (5 bases). The CDR3 has 13 amino acids. Germline loops: CDR1 MNHNS, CDR2 SASEGT. Trimming took off 6 bases at V and 2 bases at J, with 11 bases between the two ends. The CDR3 here is CASSSRGAYEQYF. In DNA form, the CDR3 reads TGTGCCAGCAGCAGTCGGGGAGCCTACGAGCAGTACTTC.

V is TRBV5-4 and J is TRBJ2-5; tentatively, D is TRBD1 (6 bases). Germline lookup yields CDR1 SGHNT and CDR2 YYREEE (reference sequence). The ends were cut back, 0 bases at V and 5 bases at J, with 17 bases in the middle. There are 16 residues in the CDR3. The CDR3 region is CASSLGAGVGSETQYF. Here the CDR3 DNA reads TGTGCCAGCAGCTTGGGGGCAGGGGTGGGTTCGGAGACCCAGTACTTC.

This clone was seen just once. The rearrangement links TRBV28 to TRBJ2-5, with D maybe TRBD2 (6 bases). Germline lookup yields CDR1 MDHEN and CDR2 SYDVKM. The CDR3 is 15 amino acids. V dropped 4 bases and J dropped 4 bases, with 16 bases sitting between them. The CDR3 spells CASSSMGRGAETQYF. CDR3 DNA: TGTGCCAGCAGTTCGATGGGTCGCGGGGCAGAGACCCAGTACTTC. The variable domain in full, completed from reference TRBV28 and TRBJ2-5, reads DVKVTQSSRYLVKRTGEKVFLECVQDMDHENMFWYRQDPGLGLRLIYFSYDVKMKEKGDIPEGYSVSREKKERFSLILESASTNQTSMYLCASSSMGRGAETQYFGPGTRLLVL.

With regard to this clone: Distinct nucleotide sequences in the sample also encode this CDR3. The chain couples TRBV5-1 to TRBJ2-3; 11 nucleotides match TRBD2. Germline values: CDR1 SGHRS, CDR2 YFSETQ. This CDR3 has 15 amino acids. With V trimmed by 3 bases and J by 5 bases, 5 bases remained unmatched. CDR3 protein: CASSSLAGVGDTQYF. In nucleotides, the CDR3 is TGCGCCAGCAGCTCACTAGCGGGGGTGGGAGATACGCAGTATTTT.

This chain links TRBV7-9 with TRBJ2-1; D may be TRBD2 (5 bases). V shed 5 bases and J shed 13 bases, with 15 bases lying between them. There are 12 residues in the CDR3. Germline CDR1 is SEHNR and CDR2 is FQNEAQ (reference sequence). The CDR3 protein is CASSLSSLAQFF. Written as DNA, the CDR3 is TGTGCCAGCAGCCTCTCCAGCCTAGCCCAGTTCTTC.

The chain uses TRBV18 and TRBJ1-5; D is unclear. The CDR3 spans 16 residues. The V and J ends lost 5 bases and 0 bases respectively, with 14 bases between them. Germline lookup yields CDR1 KGHSH and CDR2 LQKENI. In nucleotides, the CDR3 is TGTGCCAGCTCAAGTCGTGCCGGTGGTAGCAATCAGCCCCAGCATTTT. As protein: CASSSRAGGSNQPQHF.

Remarks on this clone: In the same sample, other DNA sequences code for this CDR3. The V call is TRBV5-1, the J call TRBJ1-1; D is unresolved. The CDR3 has 14 amino acids. Deletions cut 0 bases from V and 1 base from J, with 7 bases between. Germline values: CDR1 SGHRS, CDR2 YFSETQ. DNA for the CDR3: TGCGCCAGCAGCTTGGAAGGCGGGAACACTGAAGCTTTCTTT. It codes for CASSLEGGNTEAFF.

This clone was seen a handful of times. This CDR3 is also generated by other DNA sequences in the sample. V gene TRBV30 combines with J gene TRBJ1-2, with a tentative D call TRBD1 (6 bases). The CDR3 runs to 14 residues. V was shortened by 0 bases and J by 2 bases, with 10 bases between the two germline ends. The germline CDR1 and CDR2 sequences are GTSNPN and SVGIG (reference sequence). CDR3 in DNA: TGTGCCTGGAGTGTACGACAGGCGAACTATGGCTACACCTTC. Its translation: CAWSVRQANYGYTF.

The chain joins TRBV5-4 to TRBJ2-7; D not resolved. The CDR3 is 14 amino acids. The germline V and J ends were trimmed by 1 base and 3 bases, with 11 bases remaining between them. Germline V gene data show CDR1 as SGHNT and CDR2 as YYREEE (reference sequence). CDR3 coding DNA: TGTGCCAGCAGCTTGTTTGGGTACAACTACGAGCAGTACTTC. This encodes CASSLFGYNYEQYF.

The chain has TRBV5-4 and TRBJ2-7, with TRBD1 matching over 9 bases. V gave up 5 bases and J gave up 1 base; unmatched junction bases: 4. Per germline, CDR1 SGHNT and CDR2 YYREEE (reference sequence). The CDR3 sequence is 14 residues long. The CDR3 coding sequence is TGTGCCAGCAGACGGGACAGGGAATCCTACGAGCAGTACTTC. This sequence encodes CASRRDRESYEQYF.

In this sample, this clone turned up a few times. Within the sample, other DNA sequences also encode this same CDR3. V gene TRBV18 combines with J gene TRBJ2-5; D uncertain. The germline V and J ends were trimmed by 3 bases and 1 base, with 6 bases remaining between them. Germline-derived CDR1 and CDR2 are KGHSH and LQKENI. The CDR3 runs to 13 residues. The CDR3 DNA reads TGTGCCAGCTCACCGGGCACCCAAGAGACCCAGTACTTC. This translates into CASSPGTQETQYF.

Only one count was recorded for this clone. Other DNA sequences within the sample encode an identical CDR3. The chain links TRBV6-1 to TRBJ2-7; D is uncertain. Germline V lookup: CDR1 MNHNS, CDR2 SASEGT. Deletions cut 5 bases from V and 3 bases from J, with 5 bases between. The CDR3 covers 11 residues. CDR3 nucleotide sequence: TGTGCCAGCAGTCAAAGCTACGAGCAGTACTTC. Translated, it gives CASSQSYEQYF.

This sequence joins TRBV7-9 and TRBJ2-1; TRBD1 matches 9 bases. The CDR3 has 14 residues. CDR1 and CDR2 (germline): SEHNR, FQNEAQ (reference sequence). V gave up 5 bases and J gave up 6 bases; unmatched junction bases: 5. The CDR3 is CASSKQGAGNEQFF. In DNA, the CDR3 is TGTGCCAGCAGCAAACAGGGGGCTGGCAATGAGCAGTTCTTC. Variable domain in full (rest from reference TRBV7-9 and TRBJ2-1): DTGVSQNPRHKITKRGQNVTFRCDPISEHNRLYWYRQTLGQGPEFLTYFQNEAQLEKSRLLSDRFSAERPKGSFSTLEIQRTEQGDSAMYLCASSKQGAGNEQFFGPGTRLTVL.

A word on this clone: This specimen includes other DNA sequences encoding the same CDR3. This chain links TRBV28 with TRBJ2-7; 8 bases align to TRBD2. V gave up 3 bases and J gave up 2 bases; unmatched junction bases: 3. CDR1 and CDR2 (germline): MDHEN, SYDVKM. This CDR3 spans 14 amino acids. This CDR3 is CASSFQRGPYEQYF. Written as DNA, the CDR3 is TGTGCCAGCAGTTTCCAGCGGGGGCCCTACGAGCAGTACTTC.

The chain employs TRBV21-1 and TRBJ1-6. TRBV21-1 is a pseudogene. The CDR3 totals 13 residues. CDR3 amino acids: CASSQHYNSPLHF. In nucleotides, the CDR3 is TGTGCCAGCAGTCAGCATTATAATTCACCCCTCCACTTT.

This rearrangement joins TRBV2 to TRBJ1-4, with D tentatively TRBD1 (6 bases). V lost 6 bases and J lost 0, with 14 bases in between. Germline CDR1 SNHLY, CDR2 FYNNEI. This CDR3 has 16 residues. The CDR3 loop reads CASRQGTSTTNEKLFF. CDR3 bases: TGTGCCAGCAGGCAAGGGACATCCACAACTAATGAAAAACTGTTTTTT.

This sequence joins TRBV5-6 and TRBJ2-2; D might be TRBD1 (5 bases). V was cut by 1 base and J by 5 bases, with 12 bases left in between. Germline CDR1 reads SGHDT; CDR2 reads YYEEEE. This CDR3 comprises 15 residues. The CDR3 DNA follows: TGTGCCAGCAGCTTGAGGGGTCCGCGGACCGGGGAGCTGTTTTTT. Its protein product is CASSLRGPRTGELFF.

The J gene is TRBJ1-2, the V gene TRBV5-6; the match to TRBD1 covers 7 bases. This CDR3 has 14 residues. V dropped 6 bases and J dropped 8; count of bases not matched to a gene: 13. Germline V CDR1 and CDR2: SGHDT, YYEEEE. CDR3 coding DNA: TGTGCCAGCACCCTGACGACAGGGTCCTGGGGCTACACCTTC. Translation gives CASTLTTGSWGYTF.

The chain combines TRBV13 with TRBJ2-7, with D unresolved. V lost 5 bases and J lost 0, with 11 bases in between. Per germline, CDR1 PRHDT and CDR2 FYEKMQ (reference sequence). CDR3 length: 14 amino acids. The CDR3 coding sequence is TGTGCCAGCAGCCCTACCCCCTACTCCTACGAGCAGTACTTC. Encoded protein: CASSPTPYSYEQYF. Full variable domain (outside the CDR3, taken from reference TRBV13 and TRBJ2-7): AAGVIQSPRHLIKEKRETATLKCYPIPRHDTVYWYQQGPGQDPQFLISFYEKMQSDKGSIPDRFSAQQFSDYHSELNMSSLELGDSALYFCASSPTPYSYEQYFGPGTRLTVT.

The chain combines TRBV9 with TRBJ2-1, with D perhaps matching TRBD1 or TRBD2 (5 bases each). Looked up from germline, CDR1 is SGDLS and CDR2 is YYNGEE. Trimming pared 6 bases from V and 6 bases from J, leaving 19 bases between. The CDR3 runs to 15 residues. As DNA, the CDR3 is TGTGCCAGCAACGTGGCAGGGCGGGTCTCCAATGAGCAGTTCTTC. Translating it yields CASNVAGRVSNEQFF.

The chain couples TRBV5-6 to TRBJ2-1; D might be TRBD2 (5 bases). Trimming removed 4 bases from V and 4 bases from J, with 9 bases in between. The CDR3 is made up of 13 amino acids. CDR1 and CDR2 from the germline V gene are SGHDT and YYEEEE. The CDR3 region is CASSPDLYNEQFF. The CDR3 DNA sequence: TGTGCCAGCAGCCCGGACTTGTACAATGAGCAGTTCTTC.

The chain carries TRBV28 and TRBJ1-3; D is uncertain. Trimming stripped 8 bases from V and 1 base from J, with 18 bases between. Germline V gene data show CDR1 as MDHEN and CDR2 as SYDVKM. This CDR3 has 16 amino acids. The CDR3 DNA sequence: TGTGCCAGCGTCCCCCCCGTGGGAGTTTCTGGAAACACCATATATTTT. Amino acids: CASVPPVGVSGNTIYF.

The V gene is TRBV28, the J gene TRBJ2-4; D gene ambiguous. The CDR3 is 14 amino acids. V lost 5 bases to trimming and J lost 1 base, with 9 bases between them. Germline V gives CDR1 MDHEN, CDR2 SYDVKM. The CDR3 region has the DNA TGTGCCAGCAGTCCAAGGTTTGCCAAAAACATTCAGTACTTC. This gives the protein CASSPRFAKNIQYF.

A few counts support this clone. Other DNA sequences in the sample encode the same CDR3. This chain uses TRBV5-1 with TRBJ1-1; 7 nucleotides agree with TRBD1. The CDR3 totals 14 residues. The V gene end was trimmed by 3 bases and the J gene end by 1 base; junction bases not matched to a gene: 3. CDR1 and CDR2 from the germline V gene are SGHRS and YFSETQ. The CDR3 region is CASSSQGGNTEAFF. The CDR3 DNA reads as TGCGCCAGCAGCTCCCAGGGGGGGAACACTGAAGCTTTCTTT.

This clone was counted once. The chain combines TRBV7-9 with TRBJ1-2; D is ambiguous. Trimming removed 5 bases at V and 14 bases at J, with 18 bases between. This CDR3 spans 12 amino acids. Germline CDR1 is SEHNR and CDR2 is FQNEAQ (reference sequence). The CDR3 loop reads CASSLSDTSGTF. The CDR3 DNA follows: TGTGCCAGCAGCCTATCCGACACCTCGGGTACCTTC.

The chain recombines TRBV6-6 with TRBJ1-3; D is perhaps TRBD1 (6 bases). The CDR3 length is 14 residues. Between the trimmed V and J ends, which lost 7 bases and 4 bases, there was a span of 14 bases. Per germline, CDR1 MNHNY and CDR2 SVGAGI (reference sequence). The DNA for the CDR3 is TGTGCCAGCAATTTGGGGGGCTCAGGAAACACCATATATTTT. Translation gives CASNLGGSGNTIYF.